This TCR beta chain was sequenced in a study of T cell repertoires in cytomegalovirus infection. About the study: Through public TCR beta signatures, both CMV infection and matching HLA type were indicated. General study results and limits: In two of eight donors, the top clonotype was HLA-C-restricted CMV-specific.

The CDR3 has 14 amino acids. Germline CDR1 and CDR2: SGHTA and FQGNSA. The V gene lost 3 bases and the J gene lost 0 bases, with 8 bases spanning the gap. This clonotype has a count of ten or more. Its antigen remains unknown. In TCRdb, the reads were re-called with MiXCR into one record per CDR3 protein. The table includes around 550,000 distinct CDR3 sequences, about 25% detected once. V usage is TRBV7-2 and J usage is TRBJ2-5; TRBD1 is a possible D gene (5 bases). The sequencing sample was made of PBMCs. The source is a human donor in good health (CMV status not recorded). Some clones in this sample may be carry-over from other donors' samples. The CDR3 sequence is CASSLAGYQETQYF. The CDR3 region has the DNA TGTGCCAGCAGCTTGGCAGGGTACCAAGAGACCCAGTACTTC.